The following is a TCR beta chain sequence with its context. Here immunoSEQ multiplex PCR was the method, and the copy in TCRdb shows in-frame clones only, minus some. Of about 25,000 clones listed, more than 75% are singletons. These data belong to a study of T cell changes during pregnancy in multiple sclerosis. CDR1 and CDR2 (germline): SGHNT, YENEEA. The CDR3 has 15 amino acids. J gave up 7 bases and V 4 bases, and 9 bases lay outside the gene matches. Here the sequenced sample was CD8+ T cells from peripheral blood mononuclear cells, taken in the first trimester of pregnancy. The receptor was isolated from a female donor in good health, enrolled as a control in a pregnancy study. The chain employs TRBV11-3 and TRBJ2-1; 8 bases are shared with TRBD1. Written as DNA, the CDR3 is TGTGCCAGCAGCTCCGACAGGGGCCCAAATAATGAGCAGTTCTTC. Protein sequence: CASSSDRGPNNEQFF.